Here is one T cell receptor beta chain with its context. V lost 6 bases and J lost 0, with 12 bases in between. The V gene's germline CDR1 is SGHTA and CDR2 FQGNSA. The CDR3 runs 15 residues. This sample is part of a study of blood T cell repertoires in COVID-19. Study context: COVID-19 samples, acute and convalescent, were from the United States, Italy and Spain. T cells, B-cell-depleted T cells, or PBMCs supplied cDNA or gDNA.

Per the original data handling: Amplified reference gene primers provided the basis for estimating nucleated cell counts. Here immunoSEQ multiplex PCR was the method, and the copy in TCRdb shows in-frame clones only, minus some. The V and J calls and clone size are taken from that table; D and trimming were inferred from the DNA. The sample has roughly 250,000 clones, about 88% seen once. This TCR came from a woman aged 40 to 50 who had recovered from COVID-19. This chain uses TRBV7-2 with TRBJ1-5; D is undetermined. What was sequenced was peripheral blood. The chain's CDR3 is CASRPSGVSNQPQHF. CDR3 DNA sequence: TGTGCCAGCAGGCCCTCCGGGGTTAGCAATCAGCCCCAGCATTTT.